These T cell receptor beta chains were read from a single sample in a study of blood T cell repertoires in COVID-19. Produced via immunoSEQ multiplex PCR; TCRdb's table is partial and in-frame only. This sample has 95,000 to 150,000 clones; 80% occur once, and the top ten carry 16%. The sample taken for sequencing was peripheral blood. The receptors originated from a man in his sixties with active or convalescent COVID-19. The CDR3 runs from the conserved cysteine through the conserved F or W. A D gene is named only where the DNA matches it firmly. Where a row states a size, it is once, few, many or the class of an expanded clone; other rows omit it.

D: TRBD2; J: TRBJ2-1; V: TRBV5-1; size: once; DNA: TGCGCCAGCAGCTCTCTAGCGGGGAATTACAATGAGCAGTTCTTC; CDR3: CASSSLAGNYNEQFF
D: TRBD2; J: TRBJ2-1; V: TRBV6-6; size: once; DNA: TGTGCCAGCAGTTACGCGGGAGGGAGCTCCTACAATGAGCAGTTCTTC; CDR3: CASSYAGGSSYNEQFF
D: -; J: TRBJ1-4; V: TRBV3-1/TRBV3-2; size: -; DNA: TGTGCCAGCAGCCAAGAGGGCAGGGGAGAAAAACTGTTTTTT; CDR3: CASSQEGRGEKLFF
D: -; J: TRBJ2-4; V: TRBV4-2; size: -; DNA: TGTGCCAGCGGCAGGCAGGGGAACATTCAGTACTTC; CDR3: CASGRQGNIQYF
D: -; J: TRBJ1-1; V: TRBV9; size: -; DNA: TGTGCCAGCAGCGTAGGTTTGGTGACAGGGAACACTGAAGCTTTCTTT; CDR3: CASSVGLVTGNTEAFF
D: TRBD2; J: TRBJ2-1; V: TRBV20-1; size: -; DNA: TGCAGTGCTAGTAGCGGGGGGGCCAATGAGCAGTTCTTC; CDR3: CSASSGGANEQFF
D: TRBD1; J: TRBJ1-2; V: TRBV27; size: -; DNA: TGTGCCAGCAGTAACCGTTTCACAGGGGGCGCGGGAGGCTACACCTTC; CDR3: CASSNRFTGGAGGYTF
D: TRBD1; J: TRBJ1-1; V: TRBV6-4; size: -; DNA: TGTGCCAGCAGTGACTCTCACAGGGGCACTGAAGCTTTCTTT; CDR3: CASSDSHRGTEAFF
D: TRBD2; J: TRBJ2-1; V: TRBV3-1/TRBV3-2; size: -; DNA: TGTGCCAGCAGCCAAGTTGCGGGGGGTACCTACAATGAGCAGTTCTTC; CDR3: CASSQVAGGTYNEQFF
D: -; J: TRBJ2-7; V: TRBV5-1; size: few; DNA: TGCGCCAGCAGCTTATCTAGCTTATCCTACGAGCAGTACTTC; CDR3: CASSLSSLSYEQYF
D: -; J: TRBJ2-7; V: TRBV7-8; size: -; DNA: TGTGCCAGCAGCCTTGTCGCGGGAACCTACGAGCAGTACTTC; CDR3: CASSLVAGTYEQYF
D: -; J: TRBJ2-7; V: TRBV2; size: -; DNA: TGTGCCAGCTCCCGAGGATCTTTTTACGAGCAGTACTTC; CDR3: CASSRGSFYEQYF
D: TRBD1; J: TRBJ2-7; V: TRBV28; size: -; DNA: TGTGCCAGCAGCCCTAGGACAGGGCCCTACGAGCAGTACTTC; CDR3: CASSPRTGPYEQYF
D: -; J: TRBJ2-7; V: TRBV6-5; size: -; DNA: TGTGCCAGCACGCGGGGGCCTACCTACGAGCAGTACTTC; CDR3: CASTRGPTYEQYF
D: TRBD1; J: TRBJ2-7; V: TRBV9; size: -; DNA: TGTGCCAGCAGCGCCGGGACAGGAAGTACCTACGAGCAGTACTTC; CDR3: CASSAGTGSTYEQYF
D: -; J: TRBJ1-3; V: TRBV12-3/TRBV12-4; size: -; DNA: TGTGCCAGCATAACCGGGGGAAACACCATATATTTT; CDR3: CASITGGNTIYF
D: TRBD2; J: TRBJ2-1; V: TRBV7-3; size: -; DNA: TGTGCCAGCAGCTTAGCCCCAGGACTAGCGGAGTACAATGAGCAGTTCTTC; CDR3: CASSLAPGLAEYNEQFF
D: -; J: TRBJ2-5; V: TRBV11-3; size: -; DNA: TGTGCCAGCAGCCAGGGATCGTCGAGGGGGGAGACCCAGTACTTC; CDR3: CASSQGSSRGETQYF
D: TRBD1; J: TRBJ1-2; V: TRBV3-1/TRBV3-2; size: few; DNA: TGTGCCACCCGACAGGGGAACTATGGCTACACCTTC; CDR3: CATRQGNYGYTF
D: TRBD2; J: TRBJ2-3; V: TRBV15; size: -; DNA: TGTGCCACCAGCAGCTTCAAAGGTAGCGGGAGTTTTGGTAGGGATACGCAGTATTTT; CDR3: CATSSFKGSGSFGRDTQYF
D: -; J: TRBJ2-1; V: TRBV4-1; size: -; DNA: TGCGCCAGCAGCCATAGCGACTACGACAATGAGCAGTTCTTC; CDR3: CASSHSDYDNEQFF
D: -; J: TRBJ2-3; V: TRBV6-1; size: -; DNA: TGTGCCAGCAGTGAAGGCGGCGGAAAGGGGACAGATACGCAGTATTTT; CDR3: CASSEGGGKGTDTQYF
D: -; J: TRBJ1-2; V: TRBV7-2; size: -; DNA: TGTGCCAGCAGCCTTTCTAACTATGGCTACACCTTC; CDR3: CASSLSNYGYTF
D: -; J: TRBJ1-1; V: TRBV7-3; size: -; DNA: TGTGCCAGCAGCTTACAGGGAGGTACTGAAGCTTTCTTT; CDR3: CASSLQGGTEAFF
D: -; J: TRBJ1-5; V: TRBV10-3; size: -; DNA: TGTGCCATCAGTGAGCCTCGGGGGTGGTCCCAGCATTTT; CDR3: CAISEPRGWSQHF
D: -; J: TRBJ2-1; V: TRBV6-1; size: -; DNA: TGTGCCAGCAGTGAAATTGTGGCGGACAATGAGCAGTTCTTC; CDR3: CASSEIVADNEQFF
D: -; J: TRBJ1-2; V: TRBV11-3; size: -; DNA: TGTGCCAGCAGCCCACAGGACAGATATGGCTACACCTTC; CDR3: CASSPQDRYGYTF
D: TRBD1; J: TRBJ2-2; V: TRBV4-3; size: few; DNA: TGCGCCAGCAGCCTCTTGCTCGGACAGGCGGGCGGGGAGCTGTTTTTT; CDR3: CASSLLLGQAGGELFF
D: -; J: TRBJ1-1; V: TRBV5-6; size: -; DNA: TGTGCCAGCAGCCAAACAGGAACCTTCATGAACACTGAAGCTTTCTTT; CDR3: CASSQTGTFMNTEAFF
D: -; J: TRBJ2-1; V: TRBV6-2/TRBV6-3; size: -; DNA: TGTGCCAGCAGTTACATAAGGGGCGAGCAGTTCTTC; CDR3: CASSYIRGEQFF
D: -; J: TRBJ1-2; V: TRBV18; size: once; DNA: TGTGCCAGCTCACCCGACACGAACTATGGCTACACCTTC; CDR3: CASSPDTNYGYTF
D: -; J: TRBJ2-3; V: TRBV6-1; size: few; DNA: TGTGCCAGCAGTGAACGGATGGGGGGGCCAGATACGCAGTATTTT; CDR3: CASSERMGGPDTQYF
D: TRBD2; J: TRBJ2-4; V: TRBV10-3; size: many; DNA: TGTGCCACCGGGGAGGGTCGGGGCAAAAACATTCAGTACTTC; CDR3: CATGEGRGKNIQYF
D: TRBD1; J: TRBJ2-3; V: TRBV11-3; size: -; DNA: TGTGCCAGCAGCCCGGGACAGAGCCCAGATACGCAGTATTTT; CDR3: CASSPGQSPDTQYF
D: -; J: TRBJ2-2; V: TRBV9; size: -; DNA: TGTGCCAGCAGCCGTAGGGCCGATGCGGGAAACACCGGGGAGCTGTTTTTT; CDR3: CASSRRADAGNTGELFF
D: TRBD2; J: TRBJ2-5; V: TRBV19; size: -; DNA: TGTGCCAGTAGCCCACTTACCGGGAGGGTCGTCCCAGAGACCCAGTACTTC; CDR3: CASSPLTGRVVPETQYF
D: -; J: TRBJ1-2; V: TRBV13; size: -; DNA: TGTGCCAGCATCCAAAGCCCGGACAGCTATGGCTACACCTTC; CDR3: CASIQSPDSYGYTF
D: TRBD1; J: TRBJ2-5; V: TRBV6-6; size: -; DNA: TGTGCCAGCAGTTACCAGGGGGCTGGAGAGACCCAGTACTTC; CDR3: CASSYQGAGETQYF
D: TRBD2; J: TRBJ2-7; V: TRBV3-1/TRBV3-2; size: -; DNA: TGTGCCAGCAGCTCTCGTAGTAGCGGGACCTACGAGCAGTACTTC; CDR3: CASSSRSSGTYEQYF
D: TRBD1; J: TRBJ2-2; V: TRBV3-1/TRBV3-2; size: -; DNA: TGTGCCAGCAGCCAAATGACAGGGGTCACCGGGGAGCTGTTTTTT; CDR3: CASSQMTGVTGELFF
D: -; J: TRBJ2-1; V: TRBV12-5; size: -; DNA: TGTGCTAGTGGTTTGCGCCGACAATTATCCTACAATGAGCAGTTCTTC; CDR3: CASGLRRQLSYNEQFF
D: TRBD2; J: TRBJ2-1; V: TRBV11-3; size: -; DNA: TGTGCCAGCAGCTTAGTAGCGGGAGGGGAGCAGTTCTTC; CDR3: CASSLVAGGEQFF
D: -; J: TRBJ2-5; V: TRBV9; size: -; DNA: TGTGCCAGCAGCGTAGGGATTAGCAACCAAGAGACCCAGTACTTC; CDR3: CASSVGISNQETQYF
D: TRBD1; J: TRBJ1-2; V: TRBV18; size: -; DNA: TGTGCCAGCTCACCAATCGCCCCGGGACAGGGAGTAACCTATGGCTACACCTTC; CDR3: CASSPIAPGQGVTYGYTF
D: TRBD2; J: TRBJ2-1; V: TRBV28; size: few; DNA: TGTGCCAGCGAGACCCCAAGGACTAGCGGGAGTCGGAATGAGCAGTTCTTC; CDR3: CASETPRTSGSRNEQFF
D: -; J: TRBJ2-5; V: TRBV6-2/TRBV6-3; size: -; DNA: TGTGCCAGCAGTTACCCTCAGGAGACCCAGTACTTC; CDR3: CASSYPQETQYF
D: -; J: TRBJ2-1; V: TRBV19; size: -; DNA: TGTGCCAGTAGGGGAGCCCGGGGGCAGTTCTTC; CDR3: CASRGARGQFF
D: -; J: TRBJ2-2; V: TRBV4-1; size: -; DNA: TGCGCCAGCAGCCAAGTCACTAGCAGGTCCGGGGAGCTGTTTTTT; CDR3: CASSQVTSRSGELFF
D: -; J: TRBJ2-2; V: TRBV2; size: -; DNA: TGTGCCAGCAGTGAACTTGGGGCCTCGAACACCGGGGAGCTGTTTTTT; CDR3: CASSELGASNTGELFF
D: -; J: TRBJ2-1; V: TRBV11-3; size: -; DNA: TGTGCCAGCAGCCCTGACCCTAGCTCCTACAATGAGCAGTTCTTC; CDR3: CASSPDPSSYNEQFF
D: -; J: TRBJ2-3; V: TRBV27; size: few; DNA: TGTGCCAGCAGGCCCTCGGCAGGAGGGGATACGCAGTATTTT; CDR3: CASRPSAGGDTQYF
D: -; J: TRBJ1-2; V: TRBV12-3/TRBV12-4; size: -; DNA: TGTGCCAGCAGGGGAGGGGGCTACACCTTC; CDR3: CASRGGGYTF
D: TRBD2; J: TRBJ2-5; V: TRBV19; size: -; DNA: TGTGCCAGTAGTATAGGGCCTAGCGGTCAAGAGACCCAGTACTTC; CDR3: CASSIGPSGQETQYF
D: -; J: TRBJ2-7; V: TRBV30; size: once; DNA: TGTGCCTGGAGTTCAGCGGGCTACGAGCAGTACTTC; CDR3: CAWSSAGYEQYF
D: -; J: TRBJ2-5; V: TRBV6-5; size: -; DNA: TGTGCCAGCAGTTACTCGATACCAGGGTCCGGGGAGACCCAGTACTTC; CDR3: CASSYSIPGSGETQYF
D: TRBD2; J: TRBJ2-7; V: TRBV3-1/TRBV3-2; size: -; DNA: TGTGCCAGCGCGGGGGGAGCCGAACTAGCGGGAGGTATCTCCTACGAGCAGTACTTC; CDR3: CASAGGAELAGGISYEQYF
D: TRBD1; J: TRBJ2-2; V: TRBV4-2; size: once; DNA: TGTGCCAGCAGCCAAACGGTGAAGGGCCTGGTGGACAGGGAGGCCGGGGAGCTGTTTTTT; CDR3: CASSQTVKGLVDREAGELFF
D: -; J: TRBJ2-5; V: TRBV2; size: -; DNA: TGTGCCAGCGGGACGGGAGAGAGAGAGACCCAGTACTTC; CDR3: CASGTGERETQYF